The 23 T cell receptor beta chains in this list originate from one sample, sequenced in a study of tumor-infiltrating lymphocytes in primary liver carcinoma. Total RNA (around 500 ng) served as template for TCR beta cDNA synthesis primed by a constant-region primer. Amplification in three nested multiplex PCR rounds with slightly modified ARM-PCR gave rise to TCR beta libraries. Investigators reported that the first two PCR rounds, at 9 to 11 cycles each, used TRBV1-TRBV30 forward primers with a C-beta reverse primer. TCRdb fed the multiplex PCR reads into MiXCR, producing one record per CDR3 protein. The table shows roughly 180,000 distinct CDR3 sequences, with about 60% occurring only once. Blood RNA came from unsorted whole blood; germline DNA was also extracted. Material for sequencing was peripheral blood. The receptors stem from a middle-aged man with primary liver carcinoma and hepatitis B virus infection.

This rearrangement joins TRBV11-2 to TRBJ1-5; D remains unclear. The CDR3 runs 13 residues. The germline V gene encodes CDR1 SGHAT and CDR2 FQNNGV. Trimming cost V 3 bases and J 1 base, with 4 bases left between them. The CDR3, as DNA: TGTGCCAGCAGCTTGTGGAGCAATCAGCCCCAGCATTTT. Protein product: CASSLWSNQPQHF.

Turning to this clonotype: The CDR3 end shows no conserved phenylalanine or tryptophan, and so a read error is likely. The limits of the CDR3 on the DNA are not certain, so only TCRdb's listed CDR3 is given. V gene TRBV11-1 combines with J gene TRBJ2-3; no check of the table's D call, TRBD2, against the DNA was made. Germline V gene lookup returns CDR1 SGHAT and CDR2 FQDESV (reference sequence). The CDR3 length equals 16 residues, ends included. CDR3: CASSKGLAVSTDRQYL.

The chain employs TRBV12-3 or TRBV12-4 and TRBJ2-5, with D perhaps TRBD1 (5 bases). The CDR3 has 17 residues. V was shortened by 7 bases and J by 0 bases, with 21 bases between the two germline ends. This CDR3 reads CASTVESLGPYQETQYF. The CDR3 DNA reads TGTGCCAGCACGGTAGAGAGTTTGGGGCCGTACCAAGAGACCCAGTACTTC.

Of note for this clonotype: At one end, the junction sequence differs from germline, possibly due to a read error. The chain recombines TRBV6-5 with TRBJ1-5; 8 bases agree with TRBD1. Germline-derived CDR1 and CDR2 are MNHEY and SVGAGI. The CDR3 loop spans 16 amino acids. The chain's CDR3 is CPSGTGATYSNQPQHF. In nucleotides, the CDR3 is TGCCCCTCCGGGACAGGCGCCACTTATAGCAATCAGCCCCAGCATTTT.

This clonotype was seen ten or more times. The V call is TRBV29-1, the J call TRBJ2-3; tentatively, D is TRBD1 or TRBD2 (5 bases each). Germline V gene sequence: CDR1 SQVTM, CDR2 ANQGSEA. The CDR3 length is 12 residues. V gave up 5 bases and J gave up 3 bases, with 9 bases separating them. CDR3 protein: CSVSRGTDTQYF. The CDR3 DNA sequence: TGCAGCGTTTCGAGGGGAACAGATACGCAGTATTTT.

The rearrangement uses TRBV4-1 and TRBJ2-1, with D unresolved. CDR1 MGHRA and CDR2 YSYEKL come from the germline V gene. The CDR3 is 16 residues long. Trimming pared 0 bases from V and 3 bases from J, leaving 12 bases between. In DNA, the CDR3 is TGCGCCAGCAGCCAAGATCCGTGGGGTTACTACAATGAGCAGTTCTTC. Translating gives CASSQDPWGYYNEQFF.

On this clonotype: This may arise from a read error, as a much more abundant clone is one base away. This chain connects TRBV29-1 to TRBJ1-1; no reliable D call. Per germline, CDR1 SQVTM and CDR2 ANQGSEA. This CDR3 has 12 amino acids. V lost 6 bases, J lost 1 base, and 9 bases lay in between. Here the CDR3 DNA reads TGCAGCGTGAACCCCGCGAACACTGAAGCTTTCTTT. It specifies CSVNPANTEAFF. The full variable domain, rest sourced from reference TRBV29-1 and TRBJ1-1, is SAVISQKPSRDICQRGTSLTIQCQVDSQVTMMFWYRQQPGQSLTLIATANQGSEATYESGFVIDKFPISRPNLTFSTLTVSNMSPEDSSIYLCSVNPANTEAFFGQGTRLTVV.

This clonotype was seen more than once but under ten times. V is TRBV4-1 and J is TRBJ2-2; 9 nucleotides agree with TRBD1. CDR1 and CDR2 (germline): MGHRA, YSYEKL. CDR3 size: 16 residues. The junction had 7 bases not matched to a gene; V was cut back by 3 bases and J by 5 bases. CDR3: CASSQPGTGITGELFF. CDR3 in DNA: TGCGCCAGCAGCCAGCCCGGGACAGGGATTACCGGGGAGCTGTTTTTT.

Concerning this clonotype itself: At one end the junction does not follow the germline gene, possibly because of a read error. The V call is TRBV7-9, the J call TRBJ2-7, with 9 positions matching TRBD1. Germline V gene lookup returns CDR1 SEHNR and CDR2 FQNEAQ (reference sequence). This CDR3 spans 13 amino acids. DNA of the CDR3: TGTCCCAGCAGCCCTGGGACAGGGACCGAGCAGTACTTC. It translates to CPSSPGTGTEQYF.

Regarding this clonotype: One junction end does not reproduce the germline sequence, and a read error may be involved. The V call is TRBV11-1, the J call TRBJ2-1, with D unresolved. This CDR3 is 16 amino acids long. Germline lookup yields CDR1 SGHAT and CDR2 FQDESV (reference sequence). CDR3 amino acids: CASSYSTRGSYIEQFF. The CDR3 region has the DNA TGTGCCAGCAGCTATTCTACACGTGGCAGTTACATTGAGCAGTTCTTC.

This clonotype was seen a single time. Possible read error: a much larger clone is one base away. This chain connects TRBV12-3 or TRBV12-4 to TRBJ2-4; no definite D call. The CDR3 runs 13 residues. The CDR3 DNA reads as TGTGCCAACAGTCCATCTGAGAACGGCATTCAGTACTTC. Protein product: CANSPSENGIQYF.

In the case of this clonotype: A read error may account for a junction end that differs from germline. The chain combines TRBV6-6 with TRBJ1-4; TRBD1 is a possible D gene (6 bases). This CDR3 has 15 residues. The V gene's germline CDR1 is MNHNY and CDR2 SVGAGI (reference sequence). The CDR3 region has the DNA TGTGCCAACAGTGATCAGACAGGAGCTAATGAAAAACTGTTTTTT. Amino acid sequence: CANSDQTGANEKLFF.

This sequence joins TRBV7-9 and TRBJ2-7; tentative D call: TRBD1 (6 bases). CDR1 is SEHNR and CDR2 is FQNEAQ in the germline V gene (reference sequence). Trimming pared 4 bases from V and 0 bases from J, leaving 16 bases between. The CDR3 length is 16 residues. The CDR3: CASSSPIGGVSYEQYF. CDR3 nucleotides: TGTGCCAGCAGCTCCCCGATAGGGGGAGTCTCCTACGAGCAGTACTTC.

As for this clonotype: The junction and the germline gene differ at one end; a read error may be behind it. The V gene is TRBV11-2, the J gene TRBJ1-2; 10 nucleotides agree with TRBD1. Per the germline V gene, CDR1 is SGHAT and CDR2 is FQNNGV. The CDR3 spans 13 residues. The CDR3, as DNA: TGTGCCAGCGCCTTAGCCCCCGGACAGGGGGAAGCCTTC. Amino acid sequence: CASALAPGQGEAF.

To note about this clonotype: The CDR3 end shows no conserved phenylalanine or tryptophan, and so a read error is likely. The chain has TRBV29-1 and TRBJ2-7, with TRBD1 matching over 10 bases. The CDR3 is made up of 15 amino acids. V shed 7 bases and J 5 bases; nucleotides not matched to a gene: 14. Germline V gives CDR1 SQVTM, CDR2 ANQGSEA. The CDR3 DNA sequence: TGCAGCGCCCGGATCCCGGGACAGGGGCTCCACGAGCAGTACTTA. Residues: CSARIPGQGLHEQYL.

This chain's CDR3 is CASSQPSSYEQYF. For the CDR3, the DNA is TGTGCCAGCAGCCAACCAAGCTCCTACGAGCAGTACTTC. The chain carries TRBV6-5 and TRBJ2-7, with D hard to call. The germline CDR1 and CDR2 sequences are MNHEY and SVGAGI. This CDR3 has 13 amino acids. The V end lost 6 bases, the J end lost 0 bases, and 9 bases lay between the germline ends.

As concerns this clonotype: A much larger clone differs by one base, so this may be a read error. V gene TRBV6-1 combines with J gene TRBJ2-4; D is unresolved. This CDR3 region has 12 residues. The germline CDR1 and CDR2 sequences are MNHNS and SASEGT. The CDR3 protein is CASSDGRYIRYF. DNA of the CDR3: TGTGCCAGCAGTGACGGACGATACATTCGGTACTTC.

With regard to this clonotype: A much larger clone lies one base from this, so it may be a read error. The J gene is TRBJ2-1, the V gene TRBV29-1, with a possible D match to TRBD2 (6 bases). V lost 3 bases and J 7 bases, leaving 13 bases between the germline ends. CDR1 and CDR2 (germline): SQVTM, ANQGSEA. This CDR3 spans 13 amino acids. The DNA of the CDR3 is TGCAGCGTTGAGGGAGGTTTCTGGAATGAGCAGTTCTTC. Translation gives CSVEGGFWNEQFF.

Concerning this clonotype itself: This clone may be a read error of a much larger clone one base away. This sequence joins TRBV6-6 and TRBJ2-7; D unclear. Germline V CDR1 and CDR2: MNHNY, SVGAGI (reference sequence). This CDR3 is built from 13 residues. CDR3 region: CASSGRGSHEQYF. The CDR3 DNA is TGTGCCAGCAGCGGACGAGGCTCCCACGAGCAGTACTTC.

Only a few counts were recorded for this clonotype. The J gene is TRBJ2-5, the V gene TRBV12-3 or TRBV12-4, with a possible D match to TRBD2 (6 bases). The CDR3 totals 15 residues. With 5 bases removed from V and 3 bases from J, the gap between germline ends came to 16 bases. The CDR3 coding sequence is TGTGCCAGCAGTCCCCACGGGGGTCCGAAAGAGACCCAGTACTTC. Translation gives CASSPHGGPKETQYF.

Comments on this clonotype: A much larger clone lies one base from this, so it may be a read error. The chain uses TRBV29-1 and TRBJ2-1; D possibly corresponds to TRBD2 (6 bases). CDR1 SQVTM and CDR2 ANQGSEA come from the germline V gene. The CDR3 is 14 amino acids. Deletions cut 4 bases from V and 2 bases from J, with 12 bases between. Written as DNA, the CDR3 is TGCAGCGTTGGGGACTGGAGCCCCTACAATGAGCAGTTCTTC. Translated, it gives CSVGDWSPYNEQFF.

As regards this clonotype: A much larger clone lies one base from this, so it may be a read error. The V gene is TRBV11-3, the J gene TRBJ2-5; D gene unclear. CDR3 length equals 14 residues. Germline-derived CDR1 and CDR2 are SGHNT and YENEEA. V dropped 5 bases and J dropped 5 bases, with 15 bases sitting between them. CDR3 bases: TGTGCCAGCAGCGAACCGTGTCTCCCGGAGACCCAGTACTTC. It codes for CASSEPCLPETQYF. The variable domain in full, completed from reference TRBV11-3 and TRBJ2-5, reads EAGVVQSPRYKIIEKKQPVAFWCNPISGHNTLYWYLQNLGQGPELLIRYENEEAVDDSQLPKDRFSAERLKGVDSTLKIQPAELGDSAVYLCASSEPCLPETQYFGPGTRLLVL.

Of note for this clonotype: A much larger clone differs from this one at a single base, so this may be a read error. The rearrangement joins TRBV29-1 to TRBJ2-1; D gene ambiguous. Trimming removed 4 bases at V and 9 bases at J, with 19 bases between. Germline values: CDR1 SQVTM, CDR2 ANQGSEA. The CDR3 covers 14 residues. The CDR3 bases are TGCAGCGTTGGGCAACATCTGAGAAGGGCTGAGCAGTTCTTC. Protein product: CSVGQHLRRAEQFF.